The present T cell receptor beta chain was sequenced within a study of CD8 T cells in ankylosing spondylitis. Points from the study as a whole: A TCR beta motif of roughly 8 highly homologous variants appeared characteristic of ankylosing spondylitis blood.

Quantitative 5'-RACE was performed with molecular barcodes, and it yielded the TCR beta libraries. TCRdb reprocessed the 5' RACE reads with MiXCR, giving one entry per CDR3 protein. In the table there are fewer than 150,000 distinct CDR3 sequences, 6% to 8% of which are singletons. Looked up from germline, CDR1 is MGHRA and CDR2 is YSYEKL. V lost 1 base, J lost 4 bases, and 11 bases lay in between. The length of the CDR3 is 15 residues. This clonotype was seen a handful of times. Its antigen is currently unknown. V usage is TRBV4-1 and J usage is TRBJ2-1; D is possibly TRBD1 (6 bases). This sequence originates from a female donor with ankylosing spondylitis or in good health (not recorded which). Sequences were obtained from blood, either unsorted or a sorted T cell fraction (not recorded which). Here the CDR3 DNA reads TGCGCCAGCAGCCAAGGAGGGGGAGTTTACAATGAGCAGTTCTTC. Protein product: CASSQGGGVYNEQFF.